The 5 T cell receptor beta chains below come from one sample, sequenced in a study of CD8 T cells in Susac syndrome. Random hexamers were used to reverse transcribe an amount of about 0.45 to 1 ug RNA. TCRdb re-called the immunoSEQ multiplex PCR reads with MiXCR, one entry per CDR3 protein. Found here are about 80,000 distinct CDR3 sequences, 85% to 95% of them singletons; the top ten hold about 0.99%. Material: CD8+ T cells from PBMCs. The receptors were sampled from a human donor with Susac syndrome.

This chain uses TRBV28 with TRBJ2-7; 7 bases align to TRBD1. Germline V gene lookup returns CDR1 MDHEN and CDR2 SYDVKM. The V gene end was trimmed by 3 bases and the J gene end by 0 bases; junction bases not matched to a gene: 8. There are 16 residues in the CDR3. The CDR3 DNA follows: TGTGCCAGCAGTTTCGAGACAGGGTATCCCTCCTACGAGCAGTACTTC. It translates to CASSFETGYPSYEQYF.

The chain is built from TRBV4-3 and TRBJ1-1, with D perhaps TRBD1 (5 bases). This CDR3 has 16 amino acids. V lost 0 bases, J lost 7 bases, and 18 bases lay in between. From germline, CDR1 is LGHNA and CDR2 YSLEER. DNA of the CDR3: TGCGCCAGCAGCCAAGAAGAAGGCGCAGGGTTGGATGAAGCTTTCTTT. Its translation is CASSQEEGAGLDEAFF.

This sequence joins TRBV4-2 and TRBJ2-3; D remains unclear. Trimming took off 4 bases at V and 2 bases at J, with 7 bases between the two ends. From germline, CDR1 is LGHNA and CDR2 YNFKEQ. The CDR3 is made up of 13 amino acids. CDR3 sequence: CASSPPLTDTQYF. The CDR3 DNA sequence: TGTGCCAGCAGCCCTCCGCTCACAGATACGCAGTATTTT.

The chain uses TRBV24-1 and TRBJ2-6; the D call may be TRBD1 or TRBD2 (5 bases each). CDR1 KGHDR and CDR2 SFDVKD come from the germline V gene. The CDR3 consists of 17 residues. V was shortened by 6 bases and J by 2 bases, with 16 bases between the two germline ends. The CDR3 here is CATSPTGATAGANVLTF. CDR3 nucleotide sequence: TGTGCCACCAGTCCAACCGGGGCGACGGCTGGGGCCAACGTCCTGACTTTC.

The CDR3 DNA follows: TGTGCCAGCAGCCAAGATATCGGGGTTGAGACCCAGTACTTC. Residues: CASSQDIGVETQYF. The rearrangement links TRBV4-2 to TRBJ2-5; a weak D match, TRBD2 (5 bases). The CDR3 extends over 14 amino acids. CDR1 is LGHNA, CDR2 YNFKEQ, per germline. Deletions cut 0 bases from V and 5 bases from J, with 10 bases between.